This T cell receptor (beta chain) was observed in a study of blood T cell repertoires in COVID-19 (dated by TCRdb to the early 2020s). Broadly, across the study: Samples covering the acute and convalescent phases of COVID-19 were provided by collaborators in the United States, Italy and Spain. The repertoires were released in a freely available public database meant as a resource for research on the immune response to SARS-CoV-2. Samples were obtained from the ongoing ImmuneRACE study (first 160 participants) and from 1,254 subjects provided by 6 global collaborators. The sample metadata nearly always contained a de-identified subject ID, COVID-19 status, age in years and sex. Subjects who had been exposed to COVID-19, were actively infected with it, or had recovered from it provided the deeply sampled blood TCRbeta repertoires that made up the dataset. The material from the prospective study consisted of cDNA or gDNA derived from T cells, B-cell-depleted T cells, or PBMCs. Where HLA class I and class II types were available, the types were taken from metadata supplied by the sample provider, not from assay-based typing.

To note about this clone: What antigen it recognizes has not been identified. Base qualities were left out, and no much larger clone turns up one base away.

Beyond this particular receptor, the publication reports: The quantity of clinical and demographic metadata differed by source and by participant and was supplied without curation.

Collaborating institutions collected whole blood in K2EDTA tubes following their own protocols. For TCRbeta analysis, collaborator samples were shipped as frozen whole blood, as isolated PBMCs, or as DNA extracted from either sample type. TCRbeta CDR3 regions were amplified from genomic DNA by means of the immunoSEQ Assay, a bias-controlled multiplex PCR. From the authors' description of their analysis: The number of nucleated cells in each sample was estimated from the amplification of reference gene primers within the assay. To quantify the absolute abundance of each unique TCRbeta CDR3 rearrangement, sequence reads were collapsed and filtered. Productive Simpson clonality was computed per sample as the square root of Simpson's diversity index over productive rearrangements. In TCRdb, the immuneACCESS table is reduced to in-frame sequences with V and J assigned. These tables do not hold every clone; where another copy was compared, an unresolved V gene accounts for under half, and the others remain unexplained. D and trimming were read from the DNA, whereas the V and J calls and clone size are those reported in that table. Across this sample there are about 68,000 clones, with 80% to 90% seen only once. 1.4% of the sample is held by the ten biggest clonotypes.

Sequences were obtained from peripheral blood. The sequence came from a woman aged 55-75 years with acute or convalescent COVID-19.

The DNA is TGTGCCAGCAGCTTGGGGGCAGCTGCTAATGAAAAACTGTTTTTT. Its amino acids are CASSLGAAANEKLFF. Recombination connected TRBV5-6 to TRBJ1-4, with the D gene too uncertain to name. The CDR3 measures 15 amino acids from cysteine to phenylalanine. The sequence is cut down to CDR3 DNA, 45 bases in frame from base 1. From the germline V gene, CDR1 is SGHDT and CDR2 is YYEEEE. V is pared back by 0 bases and J by 3 bases, with 9 bases lying between the germline termini.